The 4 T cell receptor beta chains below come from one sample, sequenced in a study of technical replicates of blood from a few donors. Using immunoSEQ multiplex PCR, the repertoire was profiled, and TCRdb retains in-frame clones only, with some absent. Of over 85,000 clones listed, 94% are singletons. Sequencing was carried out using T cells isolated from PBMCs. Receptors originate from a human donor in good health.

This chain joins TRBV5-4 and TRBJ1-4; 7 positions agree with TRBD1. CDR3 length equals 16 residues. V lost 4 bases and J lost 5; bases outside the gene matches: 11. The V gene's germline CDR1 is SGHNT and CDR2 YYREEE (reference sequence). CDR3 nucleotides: TGTGCCAGCAGCAAAGGGGGCGAGCTTGCGAATGAAAAACTGTTTTTT. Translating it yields CASSKGGELANEKLFF.

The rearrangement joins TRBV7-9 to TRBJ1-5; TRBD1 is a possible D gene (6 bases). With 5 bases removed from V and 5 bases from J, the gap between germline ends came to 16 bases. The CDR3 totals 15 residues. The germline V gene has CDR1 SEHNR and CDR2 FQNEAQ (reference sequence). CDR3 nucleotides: TGTGCCAGCAGCGACGGACAGCTCGACCATCAGCCCCAGCATTTT. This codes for CASSDGQLDHQPQHF. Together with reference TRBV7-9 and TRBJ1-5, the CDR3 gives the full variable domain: DTGVSQNPRHKITKRGQNVTFRCDPISEHNRLYWYRQTLGQGPEFLTYFQNEAQLEKSRLLSDRFSAERPKGSFSTLEIQRTEQGDSAMYLCASSDGQLDHQPQHFGDGTRLSIL.

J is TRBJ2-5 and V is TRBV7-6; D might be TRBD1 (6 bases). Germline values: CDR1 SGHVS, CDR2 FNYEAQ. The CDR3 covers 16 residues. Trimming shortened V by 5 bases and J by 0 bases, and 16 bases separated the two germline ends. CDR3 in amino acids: CASSTLFRGHQETQYF. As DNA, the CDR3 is TGTGCCAGCAGCACCCTCTTCAGGGGCCACCAAGAGACCCAGTACTTC.

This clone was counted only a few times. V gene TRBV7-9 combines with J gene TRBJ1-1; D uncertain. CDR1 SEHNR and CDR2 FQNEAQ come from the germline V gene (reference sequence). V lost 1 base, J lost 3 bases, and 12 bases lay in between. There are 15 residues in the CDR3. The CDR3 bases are TGTGCCAGCAGCTTAGGCGGGAGAGGAGACACTGAAGCTTTCTTT. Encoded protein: CASSLGGRGDTEAFF.